This entry lists 18 T cell receptor beta chains sequenced from one sample in a study of blood T cells in healthy people across ages. The use of a sample-barcoded 5' primer and a J-beta primer mix characterized a second PCR of about 7 to 12 cycles. MiXCR, applied by TCRdb to the 5' RACE reads, yields one record per CDR3 protein. The sample records approximately 900,000 distinct CDR3 sequences, 25% to 35% being singletons. A further study also used this sample, focusing on T cells of mothers and their children.

Sequenced input: blood. These receptors were obtained from a woman aged 40-49 years in good health.

The rearrangement joins TRBV20-1 to TRBJ1-1, with D possibly matching TRBD1 (6 bases). Germline V gives CDR1 DFQATT, CDR2 SNEGSKA (reference sequence). V lost 3 bases and J lost 4, with 15 bases in between. This CDR3 has 14 amino acids. The CDR3 nucleotides are TGCAGTGCTAGGAGAGGGGGAGGGGGCACTGAAGCTTTCTTT. As protein: CSARRGGGGTEAFF.

This clonotype occurred many times. J is TRBJ1-2 and V is TRBV5-1; TRBD1 matches 9 bases. J gave up 2 bases and V 3 bases, and 2 bases lay outside the gene matches. This CDR3 is 14 amino acids long. Germline values: CDR1 SGHRS, CDR2 YFSETQ. CDR3 sequence reads: CASSSTGGNYGYTF. CDR3 bases: TGCGCCAGCAGCTCAACAGGGGGCAACTATGGCTACACCTTC.

The chain has TRBV6-2 or TRBV6-3 and TRBJ2-7; maybe TRBD1 (6 bases). There are 15 residues in the CDR3. Trimming pared 5 bases from V and 6 bases from J, leaving 20 bases between. Germline values: CDR1 MNHEY, CDR2 SVGEGT. This CDR3 reads CASSPQGIPSCEQYF. The CDR3 nucleotides read TGTGCCAGCAGTCCACAGGGAATACCAAGCTGCGAGCAGTACTTC.

V gene TRBV28 combines with J gene TRBJ1-6; D is ambiguous. Trimming removed 6 bases at V and 9 bases at J, with 18 bases between. CDR3 size: 15 residues. The germline V gene encodes CDR1 MDHEN and CDR2 SYDVKM. CDR3 protein: CASRRPDRRGSPLHF. The CDR3 DNA sequence: TGTGCCAGCAGACGACCCGACCGACGTGGTTCACCCCTCCACTTT.

This clonotype appeared many times. V usage is TRBV20-1 and J usage is TRBJ2-1, with TRBD2 matching 9 bases. The CDR3 covers 12 residues. V lost 2 bases and J lost 14; bases outside the gene matches: 7. Germline CDR1 is DFQATT and CDR2 is SNEGSKA (reference sequence). CDR3 nucleotides: TGCAGTGCTAGAAGGACTAGCGCGGTGGAGTTCTTC. It is translated as CSARRTSAVEFF.

CDR3 coding DNA: TGCGCCAGCAGCTTGGGCCAAGGGTACATATATGAAGCTTTCTTT. It is translated as CASSLGQGYIYEAFF. The J gene is TRBJ1-1, the V gene TRBV5-1; D remains ambiguous. V lost 0 bases and J 7 bases, leaving 16 bases between the germline ends. This CDR3 has 15 amino acids. CDR1 is SGHRS and CDR2 is YFSETQ in the germline V gene.

CDR3 loop: CASSPDRSNTGELFF. The CDR3, as DNA: TGTGCCAGCAGCCCCGACAGGTCGAACACCGGGGAGCTGTTTTTT. The chain carries TRBV7-2 and TRBJ2-2; maybe TRBD1 (6 bases). Germline V gene lookup returns CDR1 SGHTA and CDR2 FQGNSA. The CDR3 loop spans 15 amino acids. V was pared by 5 bases and J by 0 bases, with 10 bases between.

This chain connects TRBV6-2 or TRBV6-3 to TRBJ2-1; possible D gene TRBD1, 6 bases. Per the germline V gene, CDR1 is MNHEY and CDR2 is SVGEGT. The V and J ends lost 3 bases and 8 bases respectively, with 14 bases between them. The CDR3 sequence is 14 residues long. The chain's CDR3 is CASSYRPGVYEQFF. CDR3 DNA sequence: TGTGCCAGCAGTTATAGGCCAGGGGTCTATGAGCAGTTCTTC.

Comments on this clonotype: Given a much more abundant clone one base away, this may be a read error. This chain uses TRBV6-5 with TRBJ1-2, with 7 nucleotides matching TRBD1. Germline V lookup: CDR1 MNHEY, CDR2 SVGAGI. The CDR3 has 19 amino acids. CDR3 nucleotides: TGTGCCAGCAGCTTACAGAGGAATCAAGGGGACAGTGCTAACTATGACTACACCTTC. This encodes CASSLQRNQGDSANYDYTF.

The sample holds many counts of this clonotype. The J gene is TRBJ2-5, the V gene TRBV5-1; 8 nucleotides agree with TRBD1. From germline, CDR1 is SGHRS and CDR2 YFSETQ. V shed 1 base, J shed 5 bases, and the junction held 7 bases outside the gene matches. The CDR3 runs to 15 residues. CDR3 DNA sequence: TGCGCCAGCAGCTTGAACAGGGGGGCCTTCGAGACCCAGTACTTC. It specifies CASSLNRGAFETQYF. The full variable domain, with the rest looked up from reference TRBV5-1 and TRBJ2-5, is KAGVTQTPRYLIKTRGQQVTLSCSPISGHRSVSWYQQTPGQGLQFLFEYFSETQRNKGNFPGRFSGRQFSNSRSEMNVSTLELGDSALYLCASSLNRGAFETQYFGPGTRLLVL.

This clonotype was found many times. V gene TRBV6-4 combines with J gene TRBJ2-3; 13 nucleotides align to TRBD2. With 4 bases clipped from V and 4 bases from J, the junction kept 2 bases outside the gene matches. Germline assignment: CDR1 MRHNA and CDR2 SNTAGT. The CDR3 is 15 amino acids. The CDR3 region is CASSGTSGGSDTQYF. DNA for the CDR3: TGTGCCAGCAGTGGGACTAGCGGGGGCTCAGATACGCAGTATTTT.

This clonotype was seen many times. This chain connects TRBV3-1 to TRBJ2-7; a weak D match, TRBD2 (5 bases). CDR3 length equals 14 residues. The germline V gene has CDR1 LGHDT and CDR2 YNNKEL (reference sequence). V lost 4 bases and J 2 bases, leaving 12 bases between the germline ends. The chain's CDR3 is CASSRSGLAYEQYF. The CDR3 coding sequence is TGTGCCAGCAGCCGCTCCGGACTCGCCTACGAGCAGTACTTC.

Comments on this clonotype: One base away lies a much larger clone, so this may be a sequencing read error. The gene calls are TRBV5-1 and TRBJ2-7; D unresolved. The CDR3 contains 12 residues. CDR1 SGHRS and CDR2 YFSETQ come from the germline V gene. CDR3 DNA sequence: TGCGCCAGCAGCTTGGACCAAAGAGAGCCGTACTTC. Its protein is CASSLDQREPYF.

The CDR3 protein is CASSFLANTGELFF. The CDR3 DNA reads as TGTGCCAGCAGTTTCCTAGCCAACACCGGGGAGCTGTTTTTT. The chain has TRBV12-3 or TRBV12-4 and TRBJ2-2, with a weak D call TRBD2 (5 bases). V lost 3 bases to trimming and J lost 2 bases, with 7 bases between them. This CDR3 contains 14 residues.

This clonotype appeared a few times. The gene calls are TRBV12-3 or TRBV12-4 and TRBJ2-1, with 10 positions matching TRBD2. Trimming at V came to 6 bases and at J to 0 bases, leaving 8 bases not matched to a gene. The CDR3 has 17 residues. The CDR3 bases are TGTGCCAGCAGCATCTCTAGCGGGGGCGACTCCTACAATGAGCAGTTCTTC. Translated: CASSISSGGDSYNEQFF.

J is TRBJ2-5 and V is TRBV5-1; 9 nucleotides align to TRBD2. Judging by the DNA end, TRBJ2-7 fits better; the J call may be wrong. This CDR3 comprises 14 residues. In germline, CDR1 is SGHRS, CDR2 YFSETQ. In nucleotides, the CDR3 is TGCGCCAGCAGCTTGGGACTAGCGGTGGGCGAGCAGTACTTC. It yields the protein CASSLGLAVGEQYF.

The table lists this clonotype with a few counts. This chain links TRBV3-1 with TRBJ2-5; D gene unclear. Germline V CDR1 and CDR2: LGHDT, YNNKEL (reference sequence). The CDR3 has 15 residues. Trimming left V 1 base short and J 2 bases short, with 11 bases between. The CDR3 DNA follows: TGTGCCAGCAGCCAAGCCTTTGGGCGTCAAGAGACCCAGTACTTC. Its translation: CASSQAFGRQETQYF.

This chain links TRBV18 with TRBJ2-1; possibly TRBD2 for D (5 bases). CDR1 and CDR2 from the germline V gene are KGHSH and LQKENI. Trimming pared 6 bases from V and 0 bases from J, leaving 18 bases between. The CDR3 length is 17 residues. CDR3 nucleotides: TGTGCCAGCTCCCCTACAGTGGTTGGGAGCTCCTACAATGAGCAGTTCTTC. It is translated as CASSPTVVGSSYNEQFF.